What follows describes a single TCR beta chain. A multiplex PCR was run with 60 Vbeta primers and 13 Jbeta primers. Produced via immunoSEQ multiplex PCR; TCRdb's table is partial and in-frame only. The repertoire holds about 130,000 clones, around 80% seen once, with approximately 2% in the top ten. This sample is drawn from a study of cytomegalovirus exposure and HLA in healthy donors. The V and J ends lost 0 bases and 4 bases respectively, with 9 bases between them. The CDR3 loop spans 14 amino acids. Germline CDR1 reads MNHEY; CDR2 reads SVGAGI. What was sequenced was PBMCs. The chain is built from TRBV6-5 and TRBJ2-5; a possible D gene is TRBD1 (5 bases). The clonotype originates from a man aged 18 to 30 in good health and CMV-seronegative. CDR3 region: CASSYSTVGETQYF. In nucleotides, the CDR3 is TGTGCCAGCAGTTACTCGACAGTTGGAGAGACCCAGTACTTC.